These T cell receptor beta chains were read from a single sample in a study of T cell repertoires in cytomegalovirus infection. TCRdb ran MiXCR on the reads and lists one entry per CDR3 protein. This sample has about 320,000 distinct CDR3 sequences, with 9% to 9.5% found just once. Material: PBMCs. The receptors were gathered from a human donor in good health (CMV status not recorded). Some clones in this sample may be carry-over from other donors' samples. CDR3s include the opening cysteine and the closing phenylalanine or tryptophan. The order of the fields is J gene, V gene, CDR3 protein.

j_gene: TRBJ2-1; v_gene: TRBV27; CDR3aa: CASSLAGRGVSEQFF
j_gene: TRBJ2-5; v_gene: TRBV20-1; CDR3aa: CSALTGDRQTQYF
j_gene: TRBJ2-7; v_gene: TRBV7-9; CDR3aa: CASSLVESSYEQYF
j_gene: TRBJ2-1; v_gene: TRBV7-6; CDR3aa: CASSLQGDNEQFF
j_gene: TRBJ2-1; v_gene: TRBV5-1; CDR3aa: CASSFRGRDNEQFF
j_gene: TRBJ1-2; v_gene: TRBV10-2; CDR3aa: CASNDKSQNYGYTF
j_gene: TRBJ1-1; v_gene: TRBV27; CDR3aa: CASSPFRGTEAFF
j_gene: TRBJ1-2; v_gene: TRBV7-9; CDR3aa: CASSLGGNEYGYTF
j_gene: TRBJ1-1; v_gene: TRBV7-9; CDR3aa: CASSLARAADEAFF
j_gene: TRBJ1-5; v_gene: TRBV23-1; CDR3aa: CASSGEGRRQPQHF
j_gene: TRBJ1-5; v_gene: TRBV6-2/TRBV6-3; CDR3aa: CASRRPTSTSNQPQHF
j_gene: TRBJ2-3; v_gene: TRBV28; CDR3aa: CASSLVSGTRYF
j_gene: TRBJ2-3; v_gene: TRBV10-3; CDR3aa: CAISESPTGGVDTQYF
j_gene: TRBJ2-3; v_gene: TRBV20-1; CDR3aa: CSAREVTDTQYF
j_gene: TRBJ2-7; v_gene: TRBV7-2; CDR3aa: CASRSSLGTGEQYF
j_gene: TRBJ1-6; v_gene: TRBV7-2; CDR3aa: CASSLGTVSNSPLHF
j_gene: TRBJ2-7; v_gene: TRBV7-2; CDR3aa: CASSQWTSGRSSYEQYF
j_gene: TRBJ1-2; v_gene: TRBV7-2; CDR3aa: CASSFYARGYTF
j_gene: TRBJ1-1; v_gene: TRBV20-1; CDR3aa: CSARSGLGTEAFF
j_gene: TRBJ2-1; v_gene: TRBV4-2; CDR3aa: CASSQDPGRGNEQFF
j_gene: TRBJ2-3; v_gene: TRBV7-4; CDR3aa: CASSHMTSGGVFGGTDTQYF
j_gene: TRBJ2-3; v_gene: TRBV7-2; CDR3aa: CASSSGRADTQYF
j_gene: TRBJ2-1; v_gene: TRBV12-3/TRBV12-4; CDR3aa: CASTSPRSEQFF
j_gene: TRBJ2-5; v_gene: TRBV7-2; CDR3aa: CASSLSGGEKETQYF
j_gene: TRBJ2-1; v_gene: TRBV27; CDR3aa: CASSFISGKSYNEQFF
j_gene: TRBJ1-1; v_gene: TRBV28; CDR3aa: CASSPGGARTEAFF
j_gene: TRBJ2-1; v_gene: TRBV7-9; CDR3aa: CASSPGTSGRSYNEQFF
j_gene: TRBJ2-2; v_gene: TRBV6-1; CDR3aa: CASSSEDTGELFF
j_gene: TRBJ2-1; v_gene: TRBV6-2/TRBV6-3; CDR3aa: CASSYPLALHRDEQFF
j_gene: TRBJ2-1; v_gene: TRBV7-2; CDR3aa: CASSSKRLDRISSYNEQFF
j_gene: TRBJ2-5; v_gene: TRBV2; CDR3aa: CASSPGTPETQYF
j_gene: TRBJ2-1; v_gene: TRBV5-6; CDR3aa: CASSFSAFGGREQFF
j_gene: TRBJ2-7; v_gene: TRBV7-9; CDR3aa: CASSSIRGFSSYEQYF
j_gene: TRBJ1-1; v_gene: TRBV6-2/TRBV6-3; CDR3aa: CASSWRGVGNTEAFF
j_gene: TRBJ1-3; v_gene: TRBV6-6; CDR3aa: CASSFGRSSGNTIYF
j_gene: TRBJ2-5; v_gene: TRBV6-6; CDR3aa: CASSYGQGLNQETQYF
j_gene: TRBJ2-1; v_gene: TRBV28; CDR3aa: CASSYPGPPTEQFF
j_gene: TRBJ1-5; v_gene: TRBV7-2; CDR3aa: CASSLASSNQPQHF
j_gene: TRBJ2-3; v_gene: TRBV7-2; CDR3aa: CASSLGGRGTDTQYF